This T cell receptor beta chain derives from a study of CD8+ T cells in alopecia areata. As for the study in general: Oral tofacitinib, 5 to 10 mg twice daily, was given in an open-label trial. Overall study findings and caveats: Affected lesional scalp, above all in alopecia totalis/universalis, was more clonal than normal scalp.

Note on this clone: Its antigen remains unknown.

PBMCs, the starting material, were the source of sorted CD4+ and CD8+ T cells. Extracted RNA was reverse transcribed into cDNA, the sequencing template. The repertoire was sequenced with immunoSEQ multiplex PCR; TCRdb's copy has only in-frame clones and lacks some. The table has over 95,000 clones, 41% seen once. Trimming took off 5 bases at V and 5 bases at J, with 9 bases between the two ends. Germline V gene sequence: CDR1 SQVTM, CDR2 ANQGSEA. This CDR3 contains 11 residues. Source material: CD4+ T cells sorted from blood. The clonotype comes from a human donor with alopecia areata. The gene calls are TRBV29-1 and TRBJ2-5; tentatively, D is TRBD2 (5 bases). The CDR3 protein is CSVRRGETQYF. Here the CDR3 DNA reads TGCAGCGTTCGGCGCGGGGAGACCCAGTACTTC.